This note documents a single T cell receptor (beta chain) sequence. Its specificity is not known. This sample was included in a study of T cell responses to AZD1222 COVID-19 vaccine. The V and J ends lost 4 bases and 4 bases respectively, with 10 bases between them. There are 12 residues in the CDR3. CDR1 and CDR2 (germline): SQVTM, ANQGSEA. Broader study findings: Donors were mostly white British, more females; clonal diversity possibly underestimated.

Only in-frame clones appear in the TCRdb table, and some are missing; sequencing was by immunoSEQ multiplex PCR. The sample gives 65,000 or so clones, 80% to 85% of which show up once; 8% to 10% is in the top ten. The source is an adult in good health. The rearrangement joins TRBV29-1 to TRBJ1-2; D is ambiguous. The sample here was peripheral blood, taken on day 0 of AZD1222 vaccination. The CDR3 nucleotides read TGCAGCGTTGCTGGCCAGGCCTATGGCTACACCTTC. This codes for CSVAGQAYGYTF.